This T cell receptor (beta chain) was sequenced during a study of T cell changes during pregnancy in multiple sclerosis (dated by TCRdb to between 2018 and 2021). Some background on the complete study: The study examined how the T cell repertoire changed over the course of pregnancy in women with multiple sclerosis.

The germline ends are 18 bases apart after V is trimmed by 3 bases and J by 1 base. The CDR3 starts with the cysteine, ends with the phenylalanine, and has 17 residues. Only CDR3 DNA remains: 51 bases, in frame from the first base. Via the germline V gene, CDR1 is SGHVS and CDR2 FNYEAQ. The library was obtained by the immunoSEQ multiplex PCR assay. TCRdb holds this immuneACCESS table with in-frame rearrangements only. Some clones are missing; in checked studies, unresolved V genes explain under half, and the rest has no known cause. This sample gives tens of thousands of clones in total; about 89% of them show up just once. The ten biggest clones cover over 0.65% of the sample. With regard to this clone: Its cognate antigen has yet to be identified. Per-base quality was not reported, and no clone a single base away is much larger than it.

The sequence was collected from a female donor with multiple sclerosis, enrolled in a pregnancy study. The V and J segments used are TRBV7-6 and TRBJ1-1; TRBD1 is perhaps the D gene, given 6 matching bases. The specimen was peripheral blood, collected in the second trimester of pregnancy. The CDR3 reads CASSLGATGQTNTEAFF. The DNA sequence is TGTGCCAGCAGCTTGGGGGCTACCGGACAGACGAACACTGAAGCTTTCTTT.